This T cell receptor beta chain was sequenced for a study of T-cell memory formation after mild COVID-19. Study as a whole: Largely, TCR clusters stayed within a single donor.

V gave up 0 bases and J gave up 6 bases; unmatched junction bases: 6. Looked up from germline, CDR1 is ENHRY and CDR2 is SYGVKD. The CDR3 runs 15 residues. Study-wide points: Cross-reactive memory apparently joined, as some responding clones appeared in pre-infection memory.

Comment on this clonotype: Antigen unknown.

5'RACE primed at constant segments yielded TCR alpha and TCR beta cDNA libraries bearing sample barcodes and UMIs. Using its own MiXCR run on the 5' RACE reads, TCRdb lists one record per CDR3 protein. This table has some 120,000 distinct CDR3 sequences, 16% appearing once. The material sequenced was PBMCs or a T cell subset sorted from them (not recorded which). The receptor was derived from an adult woman who had mild COVID-19 (a few samples of this study predate the infection). Cell type and time point are not known. The V gene is TRBV10-3, the J gene TRBJ2-7, with 9 positions matching TRBD1. This CDR3 reads CAISESGTGRSEQYF. The CDR3 DNA follows: TGTGCCATCAGTGAGTCAGGGACAGGGAGGTCCGAGCAGTACTTC.